This T cell receptor beta chain was retrieved from a study of regulatory T cells in long-lasting Graves disease. Study conclusions and caveats: Newly diagnosed Graves' patients exceeded persistent ones in TCR diversity.

The CDR3 has 16 amino acids. Germline assignment: CDR1 LGHDT and CDR2 YNNKEL (reference sequence). The V and J ends lost 0 bases and 5 bases, in that order; junction bases with no gene match: 7. This clonotype was recorded only once. Its antigen is undetermined. For TCR beta, libraries came from iRepertoire HTBI primers and Arm-PCR of CDR3 regions. One entry per CDR3 protein, called by TCRdb with MiXCR from the multiplex PCR reads. This sample has hundreds of thousands of distinct CDR3 sequences, with 16% found just once. The time point was: newly diagnosed GD, antithyroid drugs for less than 3 months. The TCR library was made from RNA that had been extracted from PBMCs in TRIzol. This sample also appeared in a second study, on T cells in Graves' hyperthyroidism and ophthalmopathy.

The gene calls are TRBV3-1 and TRBJ2-5; the match to TRBD2 covers 9 bases. The sequence was collected from a woman aged 35-60 years with Graves disease. Sequences were derived from peripheral blood mononuclear cells (PBMCs), sampled at new diagnosis, from a patient treated with antithyroid drugs. The CDR3 DNA follows: TGTGCCAGCAGCCAAGATCATGCGGGGGGGTGGGAGACCCAGTACTTC. This gives the protein CASSQDHAGGWETQYF.